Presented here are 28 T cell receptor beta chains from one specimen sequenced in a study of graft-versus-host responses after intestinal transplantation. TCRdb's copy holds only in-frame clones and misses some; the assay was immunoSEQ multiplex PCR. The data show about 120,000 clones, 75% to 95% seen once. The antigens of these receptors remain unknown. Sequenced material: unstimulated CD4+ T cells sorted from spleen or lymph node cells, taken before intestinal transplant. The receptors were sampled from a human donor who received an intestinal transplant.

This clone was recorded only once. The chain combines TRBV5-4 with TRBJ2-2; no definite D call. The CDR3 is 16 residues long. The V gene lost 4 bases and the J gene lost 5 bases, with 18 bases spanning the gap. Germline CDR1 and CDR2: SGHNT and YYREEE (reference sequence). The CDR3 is CASSGFSTPRTGELFF. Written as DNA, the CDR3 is TGTGCCAGCAGCGGATTCTCTACACCCAGGACCGGGGAGCTGTTTTTT.

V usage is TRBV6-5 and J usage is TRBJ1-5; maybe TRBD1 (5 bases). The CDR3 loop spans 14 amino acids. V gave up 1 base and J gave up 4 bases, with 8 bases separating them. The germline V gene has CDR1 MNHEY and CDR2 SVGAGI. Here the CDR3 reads CASSYFAGNQPQHF. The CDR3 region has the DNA TGTGCCAGCAGTTACTTTGCAGGGAATCAGCCCCAGCATTTT.

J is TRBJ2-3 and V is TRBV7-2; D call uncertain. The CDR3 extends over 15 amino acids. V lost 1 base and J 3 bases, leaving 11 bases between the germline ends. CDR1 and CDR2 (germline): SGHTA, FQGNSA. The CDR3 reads CASSLGLQRTDTQYF. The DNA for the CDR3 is TGTGCCAGCAGCTTAGGCTTGCAGAGGACAGATACGCAGTATTTT.

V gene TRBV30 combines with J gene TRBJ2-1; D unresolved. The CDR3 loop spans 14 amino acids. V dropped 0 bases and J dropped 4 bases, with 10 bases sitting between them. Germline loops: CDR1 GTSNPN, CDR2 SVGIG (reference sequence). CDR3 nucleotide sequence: TGTGCCTGGAGTGTAAGGCGCGGTTACAATGAGCAGTTCTTC. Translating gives CAWSVRRGYNEQFF.

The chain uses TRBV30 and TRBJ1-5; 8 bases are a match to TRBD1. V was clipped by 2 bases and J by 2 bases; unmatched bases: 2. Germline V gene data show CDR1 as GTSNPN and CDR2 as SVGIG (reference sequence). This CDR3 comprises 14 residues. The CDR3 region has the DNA TGTGCCTGGAGTTTGACAGGGGGCAATCAGCCCCAGCATTTT. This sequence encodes CAWSLTGGNQPQHF. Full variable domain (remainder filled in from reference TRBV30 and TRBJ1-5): SQTIHQWPATLVQPVGSPLSLECTVEGTSNPNLYWYRQAAGRGLQLLFYSVGIGQISSEVPQNLSASRPQDRQFILSSKKLLLSDSGFYLCAWSLTGGNQPQHFGDGTRLSIL.

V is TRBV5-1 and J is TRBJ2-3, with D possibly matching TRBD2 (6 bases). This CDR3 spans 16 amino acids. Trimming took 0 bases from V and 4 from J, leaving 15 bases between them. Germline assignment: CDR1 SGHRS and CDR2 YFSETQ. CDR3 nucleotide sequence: TGCGCCAGCAGCTTGGTGTCCGGGGGAAGGGCAGATACGCAGTATTTT. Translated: CASSLVSGGRADTQYF.

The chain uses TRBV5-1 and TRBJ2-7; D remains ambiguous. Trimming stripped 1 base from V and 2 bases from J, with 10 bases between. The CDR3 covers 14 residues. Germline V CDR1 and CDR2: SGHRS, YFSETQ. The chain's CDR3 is CASSLYRSTYEQYF. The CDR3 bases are TGCGCCAGCAGCTTGTATCGGTCTACCTACGAGCAGTACTTC.

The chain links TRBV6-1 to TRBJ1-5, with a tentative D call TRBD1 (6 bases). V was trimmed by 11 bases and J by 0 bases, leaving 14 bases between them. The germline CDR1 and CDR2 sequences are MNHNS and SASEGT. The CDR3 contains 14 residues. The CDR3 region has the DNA TGTGCCGGGGGGGGGCAACCTAGCAATCAGCCCCAGCATTTT. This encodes CAGGGQPSNQPQHF.

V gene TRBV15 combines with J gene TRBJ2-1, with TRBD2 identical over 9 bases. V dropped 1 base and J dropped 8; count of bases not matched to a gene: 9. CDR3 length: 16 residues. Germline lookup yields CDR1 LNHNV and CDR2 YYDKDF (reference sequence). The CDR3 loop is CATSRGRASGVYEQFF. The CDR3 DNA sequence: TGTGCCACCAGCAGAGGAAGGGCTAGCGGGGTCTATGAGCAGTTCTTC.

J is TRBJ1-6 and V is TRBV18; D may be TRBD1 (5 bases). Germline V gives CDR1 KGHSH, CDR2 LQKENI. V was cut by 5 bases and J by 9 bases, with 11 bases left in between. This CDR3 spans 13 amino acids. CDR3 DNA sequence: TGTGCCAGCTCAGGACAAGAGATTTCACCCCTCCACTTT. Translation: CASSGQEISPLHF.

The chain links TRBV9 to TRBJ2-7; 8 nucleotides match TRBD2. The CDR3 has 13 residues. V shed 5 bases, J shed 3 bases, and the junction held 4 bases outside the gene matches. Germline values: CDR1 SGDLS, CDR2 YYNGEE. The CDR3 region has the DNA TGTGCCAGCAGTAATGCGGGGGGCTACGAGCAGTACTTC. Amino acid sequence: CASSNAGGYEQYF.

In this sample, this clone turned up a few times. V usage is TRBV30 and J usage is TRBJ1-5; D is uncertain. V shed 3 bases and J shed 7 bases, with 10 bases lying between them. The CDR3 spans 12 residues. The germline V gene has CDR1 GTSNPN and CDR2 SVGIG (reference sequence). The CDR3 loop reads CAWSSDNQPQHF. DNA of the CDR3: TGTGCCTGGAGCTCAGACAACCAGCCCCAGCATTTT.

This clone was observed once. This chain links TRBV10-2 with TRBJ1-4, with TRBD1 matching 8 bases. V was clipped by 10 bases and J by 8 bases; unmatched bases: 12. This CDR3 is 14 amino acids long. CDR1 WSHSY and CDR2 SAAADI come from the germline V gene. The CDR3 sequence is CATPFTGGGEKLFF. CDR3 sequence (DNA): TGCGCCACTCCGTTTACAGGGGGAGGGGAAAAACTGTTTTTT.

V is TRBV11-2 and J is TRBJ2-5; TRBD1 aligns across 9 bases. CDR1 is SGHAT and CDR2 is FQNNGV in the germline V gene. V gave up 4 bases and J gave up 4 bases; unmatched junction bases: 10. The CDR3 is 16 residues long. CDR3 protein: CASSSGTGFRGETQYF. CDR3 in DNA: TGTGCCAGCAGCTCCGGGACAGGGTTTCGTGGAGAGACCCAGTACTTC. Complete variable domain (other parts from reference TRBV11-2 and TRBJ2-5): EAGVAQSPRYKIIEKRQSVAFWCNPISGHATLYWYQQILGQGPKLLIQFQNNGVVDDSQLPKDRFSAERLKGVDSTLKIQPAKLEDSAVYLCASSSGTGFRGETQYFGPGTRLLVL.

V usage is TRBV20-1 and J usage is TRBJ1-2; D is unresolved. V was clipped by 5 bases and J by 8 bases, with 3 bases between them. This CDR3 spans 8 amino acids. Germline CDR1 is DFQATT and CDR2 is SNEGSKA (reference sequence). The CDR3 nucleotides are TGCAGTGCTGAGGGCTACACCTTC. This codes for CSAEGYTF.

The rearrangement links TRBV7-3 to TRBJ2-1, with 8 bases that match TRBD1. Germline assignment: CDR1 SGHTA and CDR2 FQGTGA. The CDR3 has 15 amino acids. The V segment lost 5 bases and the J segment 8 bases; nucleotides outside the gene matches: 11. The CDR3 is CASSPDGTGRDEQFF. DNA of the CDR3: TGTGCCAGCAGCCCCGATGGGACAGGCAGGGATGAGCAGTTCTTC.

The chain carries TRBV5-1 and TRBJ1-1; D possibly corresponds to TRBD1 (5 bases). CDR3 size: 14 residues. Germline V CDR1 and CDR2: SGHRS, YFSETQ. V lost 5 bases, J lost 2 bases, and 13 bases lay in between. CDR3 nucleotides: TGCGCCAGCAGGCCGACAGTGATCAACACTGAAGCTTTCTTT. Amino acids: CASRPTVINTEAFF. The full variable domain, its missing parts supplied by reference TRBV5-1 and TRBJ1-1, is KAGVTQTPRYLIKTRGQQVTLSCSPISGHRSVSWYQQTPGQGLQFLFEYFSETQRNKGNFPGRFSGRQFSNSRSEMNVSTLELGDSALYLCASRPTVINTEAFFGQGTRLTVV.

The CDR3 loop reads CASSSTEAKNIQYF. The CDR3 region has the DNA TGCGCCAGCAGCTCGACTGAAGCCAAAAACATTCAGTACTTC. The rearrangement links TRBV5-1 to TRBJ2-4; D remains ambiguous. CDR1 is SGHRS and CDR2 is YFSETQ in the germline V gene. This CDR3 spans 14 amino acids. The V and J ends lost 3 bases and 0 bases respectively, with 7 bases between them. The full variable domain, with the rest looked up from reference TRBV5-1 and TRBJ2-4, is KAGVTQTPRYLIKTRGQQVTLSCSPISGHRSVSWYQQTPGQGLQFLFEYFSETQRNKGNFPGRFSGRQFSNSRSEMNVSTLELGDSALYLCASSSTEAKNIQYFGAGTRLSVL.

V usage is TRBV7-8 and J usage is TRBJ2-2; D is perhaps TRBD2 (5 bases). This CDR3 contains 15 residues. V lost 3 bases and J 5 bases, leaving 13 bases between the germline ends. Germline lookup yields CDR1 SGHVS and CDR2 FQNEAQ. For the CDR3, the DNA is TGTGCCAGCAGCTTGGCGGGCTTGTTTACCGGGGAGCTGTTTTTT. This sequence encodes CASSLAGLFTGELFF.

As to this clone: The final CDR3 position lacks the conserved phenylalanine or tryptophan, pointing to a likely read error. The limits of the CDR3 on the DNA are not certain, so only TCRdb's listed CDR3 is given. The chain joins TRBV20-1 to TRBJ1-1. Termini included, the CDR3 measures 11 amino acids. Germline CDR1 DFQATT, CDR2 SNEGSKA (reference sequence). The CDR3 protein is CSARGWKRSLV.

The DNA for the CDR3 is TGTGCCAGCAGCCGGGGACTAGCGTTTTACAATGAGCAGTTCTTC. This sequence encodes CASSRGLAFYNEQFF. This sequence joins TRBV6-5 and TRBJ2-1; 10 nucleotides match TRBD2. The germline CDR1 and CDR2 sequences are MNHEY and SVGAGI. The CDR3 extends over 15 amino acids. The ends lost 6 bases at V and 4 bases at J; junction bases unmatched: 6.

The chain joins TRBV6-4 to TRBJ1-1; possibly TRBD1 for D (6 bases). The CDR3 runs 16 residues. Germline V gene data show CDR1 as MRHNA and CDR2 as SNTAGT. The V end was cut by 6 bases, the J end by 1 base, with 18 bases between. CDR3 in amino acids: CASRRPKGQKNTEAFF. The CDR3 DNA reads TGTGCCAGCAGAAGGCCTAAAGGACAGAAGAACACTGAAGCTTTCTTT.

The CDR3 region is CASSLAGQGVNSPLHF. CDR3 in DNA: TGTGCCAGCAGCTTAGCGGGACAGGGGGTTAATTCACCCCTCCACTTT. The chain has TRBV7-2 and TRBJ1-6; 11 bases match TRBD1. The CDR3 length is 16 residues. Per germline, CDR1 SGHTA and CDR2 FQGNSA. With V trimmed by 0 bases and J by 6 bases, 1 base remained unmatched.

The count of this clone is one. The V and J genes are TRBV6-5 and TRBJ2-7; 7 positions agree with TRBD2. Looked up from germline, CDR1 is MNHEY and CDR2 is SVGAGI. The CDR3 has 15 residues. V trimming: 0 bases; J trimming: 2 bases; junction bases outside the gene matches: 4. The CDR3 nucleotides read TGTGCCAGCAGTTACTCGGGGGGGATCCCCTACGAGCAGTACTTC. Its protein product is CASSYSGGIPYEQYF.

The CDR3 DNA reads TGTGCCAGCAGCAACAGGGCGCCTTATGGCTACACCTTC. It is translated as CASSNRAPYGYTF. The chain uses TRBV6-1 and TRBJ1-2; D perhaps matches TRBD1 (6 bases). CDR1 MNHNS and CDR2 SASEGT come from the germline V gene. The CDR3 is 13 residues long. V lost 6 bases and J 5 bases, leaving 13 bases between the germline ends.

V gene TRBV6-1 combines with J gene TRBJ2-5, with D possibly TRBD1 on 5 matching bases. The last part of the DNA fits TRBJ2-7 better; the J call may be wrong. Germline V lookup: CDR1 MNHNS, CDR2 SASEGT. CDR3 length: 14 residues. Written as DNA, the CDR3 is TGTGCCAGCAGTGTATTAAGGACAACCTACGAGCAGTACTTC. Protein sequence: CASSVLRTTYEQYF.

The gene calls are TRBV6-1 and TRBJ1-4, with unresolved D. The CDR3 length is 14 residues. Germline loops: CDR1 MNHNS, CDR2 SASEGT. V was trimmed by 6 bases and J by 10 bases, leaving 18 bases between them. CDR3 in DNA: TGTGCCAGCAGCGTTACATCAACGTCGGGAAAACTGTTTTTT. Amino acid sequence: CASSVTSTSGKLFF.

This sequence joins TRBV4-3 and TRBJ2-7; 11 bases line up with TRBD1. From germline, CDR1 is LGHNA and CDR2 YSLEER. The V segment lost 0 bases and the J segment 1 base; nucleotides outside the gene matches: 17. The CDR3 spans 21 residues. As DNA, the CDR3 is TGCGCCAGCAGCCAAGATCCCAACCCGGGACAGGGGGGACGGGGATCCTACGAGCAGTACTTC. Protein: CASSQDPNPGQGGRGSYEQYF.